Listed here are 10 T cell receptor beta chains from one sample, sequenced in a study of cytomegalovirus exposure and HLA in healthy donors. 60 Vbeta and 13 Jbeta primers were used in PCR. Data came from immunoSEQ multiplex PCR; TCRdb stores just in-frame clones and leaves some out. This table has around 99,000 clones, around 80% appearing once. The sequenced material came from PBMCs. The receptors shown here come from a young man in good health and CMV-seropositive.

On this clone itself: One junction end does not reproduce the germline sequence, and a read error may be involved. The chain uses TRBV5-4 and TRBJ1-2; D might be TRBD1 (5 bases). Germline V gene data show CDR1 as SGHNT and CDR2 as YYREEE (reference sequence). The CDR3 is 15 residues long. CDR3 sequence: CVSSLVGQRNYGYTF. The CDR3 nucleotides are TGTGTCAGCAGCTTGGTCGGACAACGGAATTATGGCTACACCTTC. The full variable domain, rest sourced from reference TRBV5-4 and TRBJ1-2, is ETGVTQSPTHLIKTRGQQVTLRCSSQSGHNTVSWYQQALGQGPQFIFQYYREEENGRGNFPPRFSGLQFPNYSSELNVNALELDDSALYLCVSSLVGQRNYGYTFGSGTRLTVV.

The chain links TRBV4-2 to TRBJ1-1; 10 bases are a match to TRBD1. The CDR3 length is 14 residues. The V segment lost 1 base and the J segment 6 bases; nucleotides outside the gene matches: 2. The germline gives CDR1 LGHNA, CDR2 YNFKEQ. CDR3 residues: CASSQGQGAPEAFF. The CDR3 DNA sequence: TGTGCCAGCAGCCAAGGACAGGGGGCACCTGAAGCTTTCTTT.

CDR3 region: CASSYSGTANTEAFF. CDR3 nucleotides: TGTGCCAGTAGTTATTCCGGGACAGCAAACACTGAAGCTTTCTTT. This sequence joins TRBV19 and TRBJ1-1, with 7 nucleotides matching TRBD1. The CDR3 loop spans 15 amino acids. Losses at the gene ends were 5 bases for V and 2 bases for J; bases not matched to a gene: 8. The germline CDR1 and CDR2 sequences are LNHDA and SQIVND (reference sequence).

Points on this clone: The germline gene is not matched at one end of the junction; a read error may be the cause. The chain links TRBV10-3 to TRBJ2-5; 14 bases map to TRBD2. Germline-derived CDR1 and CDR2 are ENHRY and SYGVKD. CDR3 length equals 15 residues. CDR3 region: CASSPTSGGAETQYF. As DNA, the CDR3 is TGTGCCAGCAGTCCGACTAGCGGGGGGGCAGAGACCCAGTACTTC.

This clone was counted a single time. The chain joins TRBV2 to TRBJ1-6; 12 bases align to TRBD1. Germline V gives CDR1 SNHLY, CDR2 FYNNEI. This CDR3 region has 18 residues. The J segment lost 7 bases and the V segment lost 0 bases, leaving 7 bases of the junction unmatched. CDR3 protein: CASSEAGTGGGGNSPLHF. The CDR3, as DNA: TGTGCCAGCAGTGAAGCGGGGACAGGGGGCGGAGGAAATTCACCCCTCCACTTT.

This clone was detected once. The rearrangement uses TRBV5-4 and TRBJ2-3; possibly TRBD2 for D (6 bases). Trimming pared 1 base from V and 6 bases from J, leaving 15 bases between. This CDR3 contains 15 residues. CDR1 and CDR2 from the germline V gene are SGHNT and YYREEE (reference sequence). The CDR3 protein is CASSLQAGGWDTQYF. In DNA form, the CDR3 reads TGTGCCAGCAGCTTGCAAGCGGGCGGATGGGATACGCAGTATTTT.

V gene TRBV14 combines with J gene TRBJ2-1; no definite D call. Per the germline V gene, CDR1 is SGHDN and CDR2 is FVKESK. V lost 0 bases to trimming and J lost 3 bases, with 12 bases between them. CDR3 length: 16 residues. In DNA form, the CDR3 reads TGTGCCAGCAGCCAAGACTTACGGAACAGCTACAATGAGCAGTTCTTC. It specifies CASSQDLRNSYNEQFF.

The rearrangement links TRBV7-2 to TRBJ2-5; possibly TRBD2 for D (7 bases). The end of the DNA fits TRBJ2-7 better, so the J call may be wrong. Per germline, CDR1 SGHTA and CDR2 FQGNSA. The CDR3 runs 14 residues. In DNA form, the CDR3 reads TGTGCCAGCAGTCTCTCACGGGGGGCGGTCGAGCAGTACTTC. Its translation: CASSLSRGAVEQYF.

This clone was observed a single time. The chain is built from TRBV27 and TRBJ1-5; 10 bases align to TRBD1. The CDR3 loop spans 12 amino acids. Trimming took 8 bases from V and 5 from J; bases not matched to a gene: 0. Per germline, CDR1 MNHEY and CDR2 SMNVEV (reference sequence). The DNA of the CDR3 is TGTGCCAGCGGACAGGGGGATCAGCCCCAGCATTTT. Its translation is CASGQGDQPQHF.

V is TRBV11-2 and J is TRBJ1-6; 10 nucleotides line up with TRBD1. This CDR3 comprises 15 residues. CDR1 and CDR2 (germline): SGHAT, FQNNGV. The ends lost 1 base at V and 13 bases at J; junction bases unmatched: 7. CDR3 nucleotides: TGTGCCAGCAGCTTAGGAGGGACAGGGGCTCTCCCCCTCCACTTT. Amino acid sequence: CASSLGGTGALPLHF. Full variable domain (outside the CDR3, taken from reference TRBV11-2 and TRBJ1-6): EAGVAQSPRYKIIEKRQSVAFWCNPISGHATLYWYQQILGQGPKLLIQFQNNGVVDDSQLPKDRFSAERLKGVDSTLKIQPAKLEDSAVYLCASSLGGTGALPLHFGNGTRLTVT.